This passage covers 8 T cell receptor beta chains from one sample sequenced in a study of blood T cell repertoires in COVID-19. Sequenced by immunoSEQ multiplex PCR; TCRdb stores in-frame clones only, minus some. The top ten clones hold 1.3% of a sample with roughly 220,000 clones, roughly four fifths of them seen once. The sample was PBMCs or T cells enriched from blood (not recorded which). These receptors originate from a middle-aged woman with acute COVID-19.

The chain recombines TRBV10-1 with TRBJ1-4; D gene uncertain. This CDR3 has 16 amino acids. Germline-derived CDR1 and CDR2 are WNHNN and SYGVQD (reference sequence). Deletions cut 7 bases from V and 2 bases from J, with 17 bases between. In DNA, the CDR3 is TGCGCCAGCACCCCCGGGGAAAGGGCTACTAATGAAAAACTGTTTTTT. It translates to CASTPGERATNEKLFF.

J is TRBJ1-1 and V is TRBV4-3; D perhaps matches TRBD1 (5 bases). The CDR3 contains 15 residues. The germline V and J ends were trimmed by 0 bases and 4 bases, with 12 bases remaining between them. Germline CDR1 is LGHNA and CDR2 is YSLEER. CDR3 in amino acids: CASSQEVSRATEAFF. CDR3 bases: TGCGCCAGCAGCCAAGAAGTCTCCAGGGCCACTGAAGCTTTCTTT.

The V and J genes are TRBV2 and TRBJ1-5, with 8 bases matching TRBD1. The junction had 4 bases not matched to a gene; V was cut back by 6 bases and J by 3 bases. Germline V gene data show CDR1 as SNHLY and CDR2 as FYNNEI. This CDR3 is 14 amino acids long. CDR3 sequence reads: CASSRQGINQPQHF. The CDR3 region has the DNA TGTGCCAGCAGCAGACAGGGGATCAATCAGCCCCAGCATTTT.

The chain combines TRBV19 with TRBJ2-7; 11 positions agree with TRBD2. There are 15 residues in the CDR3. The V segment lost 3 bases and the J segment 2 bases; nucleotides outside the gene matches: 3. CDR1 and CDR2 from the germline V gene are LNHDA and SQIVND (reference sequence). The CDR3 loop reads CASSIASGGPYEQYF. DNA of the CDR3: TGTGCCAGTAGTATTGCTAGCGGGGGGCCCTACGAGCAGTACTTC.

The chain is built from TRBV6-2 or TRBV6-3 and TRBJ2-3; TRBD2 matches 7 bases. This CDR3 region has 14 residues. Per the germline V gene, CDR1 is MNHEY and CDR2 is SVGEGT. V trimming: 5 bases; J trimming: 4 bases; junction bases outside the gene matches: 6. The CDR3 spells CASSLSGEADTQYF. CDR3 coding DNA: TGTGCCAGCAGTCTCAGCGGGGAGGCAGATACGCAGTATTTT.

This clone was observed a few times. J is TRBJ1-1 and V is TRBV5-1; 7 bases are a match to TRBD1. Germline trimming cut 3 bases from V and 1 base from J; bases unmatched to any gene: 15. The CDR3 totals 18 residues. Per germline, CDR1 SGHRS and CDR2 YFSETQ. The CDR3 DNA reads as TGCGCCAGCAGCTCACCTCGGACAGGCCCTATTGGGAACACTGAAGCTTTCTTT. It translates to CASSSPRTGPIGNTEAFF.

The gene calls are TRBV4-3 and TRBJ1-4; D not resolved. The CDR3 is 15 amino acids. Trimming pared 5 bases from V and 4 bases from J, leaving 14 bases between. CDR1 LGHNA and CDR2 YSLEER come from the germline V gene. The CDR3 DNA follows: TGCGCCAGCAGCTCCCAAGAACAGAGTAATGAAAAACTGTTTTTT. Protein product: CASSSQEQSNEKLFF.

This chain uses TRBV19 with TRBJ2-5; 9 bases map to TRBD1. Unmatched junction bases numbered 6, after V lost 7 bases and J lost 3 bases. The CDR3 spans 14 residues. The germline gives CDR1 LNHDA, CDR2 SQIVND (reference sequence). The CDR3 DNA reads as TGTGCCAGTAAGGAAGGACAGGGGAAAGAGACCCAGTACTTC. This gives the protein CASKEGQGKETQYF.